This T cell receptor (beta chain) originates from a study of CD4 T cells in relation to SARS-CoV-2 and coronaviruses. As for the study in general: No peptide or an HIV-1 Nef peptide pool served as negative control. Study outcomes and limitations: No donor gave both pre-pandemic and post-infection samples.

The CDR3 spans 15 residues. Trimming stripped 3 bases from V and 1 base from J, with 11 bases between. Germline lookup yields CDR1 LNHDA and CDR2 SQIVND (reference sequence). Libraries were prepared by immunoSEQ multiplex PCR; TCRdb keeps only in-frame clonotypes and omits some of them. The data hold about 27,000 clones, with 60% to 85% observed a single time. As concerns this clone: No antigen is known for it.

Before the COVID-19 pandemic, during about 2011-2019, CD4+ T cells were taken from unexposed donors. After roughly ten days of culture, CD4+ T cells were isolated. Cells permitting, SARS-CoV-2 S/N and four cold-coronavirus spikes were tested on unexposed-donor CD4+ T cells. This receptor was taken from a human donor in good health. The V gene is TRBV19, the J gene TRBJ2-3; D may be TRBD2 (6 bases). The sample was CD4+ T cells from PBMCs, cultured in vitro. CDR3 sequence: CASSIGGTGTDTQYF. CDR3 DNA sequence: TGTGCCAGTAGTATTGGGGGGACGGGCACAGATACGCAGTATTTT.